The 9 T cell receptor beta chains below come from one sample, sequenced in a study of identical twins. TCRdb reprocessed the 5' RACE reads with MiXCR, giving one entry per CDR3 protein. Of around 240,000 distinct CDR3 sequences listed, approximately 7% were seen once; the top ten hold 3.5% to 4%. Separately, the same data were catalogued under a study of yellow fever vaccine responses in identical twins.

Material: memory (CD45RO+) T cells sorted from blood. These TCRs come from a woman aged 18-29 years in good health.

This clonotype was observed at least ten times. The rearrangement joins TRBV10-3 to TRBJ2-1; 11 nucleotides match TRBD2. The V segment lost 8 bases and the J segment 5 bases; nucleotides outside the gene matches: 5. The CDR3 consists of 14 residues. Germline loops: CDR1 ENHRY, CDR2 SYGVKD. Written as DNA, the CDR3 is TGTGCCATCTCCTCACTAGCGGGGGACAATGAGCAGTTCTTC. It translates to CAISSLAGDNEQFF.

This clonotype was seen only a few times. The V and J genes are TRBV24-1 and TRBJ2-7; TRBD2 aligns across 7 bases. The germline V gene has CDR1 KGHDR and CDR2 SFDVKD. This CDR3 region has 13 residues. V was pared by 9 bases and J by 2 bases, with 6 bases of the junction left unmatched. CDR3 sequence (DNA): TGTGCCACCCAGCGGGGCTCCACCTACGAGCAGTACTTC. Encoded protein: CATQRGSTYEQYF.

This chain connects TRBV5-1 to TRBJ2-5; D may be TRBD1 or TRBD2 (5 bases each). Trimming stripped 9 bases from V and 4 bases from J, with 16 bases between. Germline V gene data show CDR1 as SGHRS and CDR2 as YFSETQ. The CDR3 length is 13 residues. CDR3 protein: CATTRGIGETQYF. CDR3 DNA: TGCGCCACCACGAGGGGCATAGGAGAGACCCAGTACTTC.

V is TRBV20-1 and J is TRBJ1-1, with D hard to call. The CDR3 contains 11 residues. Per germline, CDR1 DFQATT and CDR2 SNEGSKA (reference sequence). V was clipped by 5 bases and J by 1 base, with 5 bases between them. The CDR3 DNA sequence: TGCAGTGCTGTCAAGAACACTGAAGCTTTCTTT. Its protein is CSAVKNTEAFF.

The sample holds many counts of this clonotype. CDR3 region: CASSLSGVWADEQFF. The CDR3 DNA follows: TGTGCCAGCAGCTTGTCCGGGGTGTGGGCCGATGAGCAGTTCTTC. This sequence joins TRBV5-6 and TRBJ2-1, with D possibly TRBD2 on 5 matching bases. CDR1 and CDR2 (germline): SGHDT, YYEEEE. V was cut by 1 base and J by 8 bases, with 16 bases left in between. The CDR3 has 15 residues.

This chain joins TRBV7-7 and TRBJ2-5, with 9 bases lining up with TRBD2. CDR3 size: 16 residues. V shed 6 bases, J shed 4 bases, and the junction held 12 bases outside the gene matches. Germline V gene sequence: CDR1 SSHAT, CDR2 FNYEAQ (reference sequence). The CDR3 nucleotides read TGTGCCAGCAGTCAGCTGACTAGCGGAGGTGGAGAGACCCAGTACTTC. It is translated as CASSQLTSGGGETQYF.

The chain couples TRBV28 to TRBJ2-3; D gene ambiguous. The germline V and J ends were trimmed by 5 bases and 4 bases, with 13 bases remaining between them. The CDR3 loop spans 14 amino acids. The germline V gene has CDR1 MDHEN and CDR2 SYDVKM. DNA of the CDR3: TGTGCCAGCAGTACAACCCTGGGCGCAGATACGCAGTATTTT. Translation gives CASSTTLGADTQYF.

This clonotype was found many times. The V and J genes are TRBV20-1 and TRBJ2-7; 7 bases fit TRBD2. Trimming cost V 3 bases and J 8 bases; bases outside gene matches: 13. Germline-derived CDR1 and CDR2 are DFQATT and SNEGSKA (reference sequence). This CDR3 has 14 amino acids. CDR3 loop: CSARDTGDYAQQYV. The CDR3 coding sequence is TGCAGTGCTAGGGACACCGGGGACTACGCCCAGCAGTACGTC.

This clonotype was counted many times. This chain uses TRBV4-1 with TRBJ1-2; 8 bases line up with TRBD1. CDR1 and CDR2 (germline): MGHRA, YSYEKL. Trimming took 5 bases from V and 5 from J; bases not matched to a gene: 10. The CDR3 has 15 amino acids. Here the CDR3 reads CASSAQQGDAYGYTF. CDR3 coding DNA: TGCGCCAGCAGCGCACAACAGGGGGATGCGTATGGCTACACCTTC.